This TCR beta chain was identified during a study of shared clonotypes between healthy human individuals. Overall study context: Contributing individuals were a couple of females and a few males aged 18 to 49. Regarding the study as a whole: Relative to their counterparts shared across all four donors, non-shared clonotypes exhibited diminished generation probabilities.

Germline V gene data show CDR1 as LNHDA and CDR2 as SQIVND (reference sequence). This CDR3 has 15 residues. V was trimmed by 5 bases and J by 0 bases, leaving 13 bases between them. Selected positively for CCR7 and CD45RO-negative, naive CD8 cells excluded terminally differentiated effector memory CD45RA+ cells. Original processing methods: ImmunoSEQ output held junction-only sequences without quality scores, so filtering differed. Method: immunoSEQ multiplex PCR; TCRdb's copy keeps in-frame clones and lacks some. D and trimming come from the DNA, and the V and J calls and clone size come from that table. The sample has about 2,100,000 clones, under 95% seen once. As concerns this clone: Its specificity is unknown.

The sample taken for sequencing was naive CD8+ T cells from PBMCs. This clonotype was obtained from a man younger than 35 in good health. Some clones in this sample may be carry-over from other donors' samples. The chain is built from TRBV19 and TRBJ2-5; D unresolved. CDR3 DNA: TGTGCCAGTAGTCACTTCTACGGGTACCAAGAGACCCAGTACTTC. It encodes CASSHFYGYQETQYF.